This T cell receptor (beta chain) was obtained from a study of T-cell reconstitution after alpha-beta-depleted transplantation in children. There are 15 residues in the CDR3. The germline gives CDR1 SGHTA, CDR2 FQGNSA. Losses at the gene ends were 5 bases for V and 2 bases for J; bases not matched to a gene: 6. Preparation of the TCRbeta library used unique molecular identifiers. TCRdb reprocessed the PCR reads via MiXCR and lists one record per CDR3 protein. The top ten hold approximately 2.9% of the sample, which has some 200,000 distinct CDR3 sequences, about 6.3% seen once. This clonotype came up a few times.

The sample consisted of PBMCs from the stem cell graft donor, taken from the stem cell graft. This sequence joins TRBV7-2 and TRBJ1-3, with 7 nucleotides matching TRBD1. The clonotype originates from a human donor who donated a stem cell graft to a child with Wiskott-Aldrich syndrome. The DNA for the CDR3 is TGTGCCAGCAGCCCCCAGGGGGGGGCTGGAAACACCATATATTTT. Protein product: CASSPQGGAGNTIYF.